These 3 T cell receptor beta chains came from one sample sequenced in a study of metastatic and nonmetastatic thyroid tumors. All patients were untreated before thyroid surgery. MiXCR was used by TCRdb to re-call the PCR reads. The sample contains about 30,000 clones, around 17% of which appear only once. Sequencing input: blood. The source of these receptors is a female donor with papillary thyroid cancer or a benign thyroid nodule (not recorded which). Some clones in this sample may be carry-over from other donors' samples.

This clone was seen repeatedly, ten times or more. Since a much larger clone is just one base distant, this may be a read error. The J gene is TRBJ2-7, the V gene TRBV11-2; 9 bases fit TRBD1. The ends lost 3 bases at V and 5 bases at J; junction bases unmatched: 8. The germline V gene encodes CDR1 SGHAT and CDR2 FQNNGV. The length of the CDR3 is 15 residues. The CDR3 reads CASSFSLQGANEQYF. The CDR3 DNA sequence: TGTGCCAGCAGCTTTTCATTACAGGGGGCGAACGAGCAGTACTTC.

V usage is TRBV7-3 and J usage is TRBJ2-1; D is uncertain. Trimming left V 7 bases short and J 2 bases short, with 15 bases between. CDR1 and CDR2 (germline): SGHTA, FQGTGA. CDR3 length equals 15 residues. For the CDR3, the DNA is TGTGCCAGCATCTCGGATAGCTCGCCCTACAATGAGCAGTTCTTC. Amino acid sequence: CASISDSSPYNEQFF. Filled out from reference TRBV7-3 and TRBJ2-1, the complete variable domain reads GAGVSQTPSNKVTEKGKYVELRCDPISGHTALYWYRQSLGQGPEFLIYFQGTGAADDSGLPNDRFFAVRPEGSVSTLKIQRTERGDSAVYLCASISDSSPYNEQFFGPGTRLTVL.

In this sample, this clone turned up many times. This chain joins TRBV5-1 and TRBJ2-2, with D unclear. The CDR3 is 13 residues long. Looked up from germline, CDR1 is SGHRS and CDR2 is YFSETQ. The ends were cut back, 2 bases at V and 2 bases at J, with 4 bases in the middle. The CDR3 loop is CASSLTNTGELFF. As DNA, the CDR3 is TGCGCCAGCAGCTTAACAAACACCGGGGAGCTGTTTTTT.